The 30 T cell receptor beta chains below all came from one sample that was sequenced in a study of spatial heterogeneity in lung cancer (dated by TCRdb to about 2019). The intended sense of this specimen's time point label: blood at routine non-recurrence follow-up after resection. Whole RNA extracted from tumor and nontumor lung tissue, or from cryopreserved PBMC samples, was used for TCR sequencing without cell sorting. Libraries came from 5' RACE. Sequencing relied on a NextSeq 500. TCRdb applied fastp at Q25 and MiXCR to the public reads, then kept only in-frame beta chains. Merged by CDR3 protein, the rows form single entries marked with the most common genes and DNA. The sample table lists about 120,000 distinct CDR3 sequences, approximately 12% of them with a count of one. The ten largest clones represent 15% to 20% of the sample. Sample: PBMCs, taken at follow-up. The source is a male donor with early-stage non-small cell lung cancer.

The rearrangement joins TRBV28 to TRBJ1-4; perhaps TRBD1 as D (5 bases). The germline V and J ends were trimmed by 3 bases and 7 bases, with 12 bases remaining between them. Germline V CDR1 and CDR2: MDHEN, SYDVKM. The CDR3 extends over 14 amino acids. Written as DNA, the CDR3 is TGTGCCAGCAGTTTCGGGGGGATCGGTGAAAAACTGTTTTTT. It yields the protein CASSFGGIGEKLFF. The full variable domain, in which reference TRBV28 and TRBJ1-4 provide the parts outside the CDR3, is DVKVTQSSRYLVKRTGEKVFLECVQDMDHENMFWYRQDPGLGLRLIYFSYDVKMKEKGDIPEGYSVSREKKERFSLILESASTNQTSMYLCASSFGGIGEKLFFGSGTQLSVL.

The rearrangement uses TRBV10-3 and TRBJ1-6; TRBD1 might be the D (5 bases). CDR3 length equals 12 residues. Trimming pared 3 bases from V and 11 bases from J, leaving 8 bases between. The germline V gene encodes CDR1 ENHRY and CDR2 SYGVKD. CDR3 amino acids: CAISDRETPLHF. CDR3 sequence (DNA): TGTGCCATCAGTGACAGGGAAACACCCCTCCACTTT.

This clonotype has just a few counts. CDR3 nucleotide sequence: TGCGCCAGCAGCCAGGGCCGGGGGGCGCCCGGACGAGAGACCCAGTACTTC. This codes for CASSQGRGAPGRETQYF. This sequence joins TRBV4-1 and TRBJ2-5; D is perhaps TRBD2 (7 bases). CDR3 length: 17 amino acids. With 3 bases removed from V and 4 bases from J, the gap between germline ends came to 21 bases. The germline CDR1 and CDR2 sequences are MGHRA and YSYEKL.

This clonotype was seen a few times. The chain carries TRBV24-1 and TRBJ1-1; TRBD1 might be the D (6 bases). V was shortened by 0 bases and J by 0 bases, with 16 bases between the two germline ends. Germline V gene data show CDR1 as KGHDR and CDR2 as SFDVKD. The CDR3 length is 18 residues. Here the CDR3 reads CATSDLRTSGQVNTEAFF. Written as DNA, the CDR3 is TGTGCCACCAGTGATTTGCGGACTTCGGGACAAGTGAACACTGAAGCTTTCTTT.

The table lists this clonotype with a few counts. V gene TRBV3-1 combines with J gene TRBJ1-1; D is possibly TRBD1 (6 bases). V was shortened by 2 bases and J by 4 bases, with 11 bases between the two germline ends. The CDR3 has 14 amino acids. CDR1 and CDR2 (germline): LGHDT, YNNKEL (reference sequence). The CDR3 nucleotides are TGTGCCAGCAGCCAACAGGGGACGACCACTGAAGCTTTCTTT. This codes for CASSQQGTTTEAFF. Drawing the rest from reference TRBV3-1 and TRBJ1-1, the complete variable domain is DTAVSQTPKYLVTQMGNDKSIKCEQNLGHDTMYWYKQDSKKFLKIMFSYNNKELIINETVPNRFSPKSPDKAHLNLHINSLELGDSAVYFCASSQQGTTTEAFFGQGTRLTVV.

This clonotype appeared many times. V usage is TRBV7-9 and J usage is TRBJ2-7, with TRBD1 matching 12 bases. CDR1 is SEHNR, CDR2 FQNEAQ, per germline (reference sequence). The CDR3 is 16 residues long. V was pared by 3 bases and J by 6 bases, with 9 bases of the junction left unmatched. The CDR3 spells CASSLLGDRGRLEQYF. The CDR3 nucleotides are TGTGCCAGCAGCTTGCTCGGGGACAGGGGGCGTCTCGAGCAGTACTTC.

V is TRBV7-9 and J is TRBJ1-2; D gene unclear. This CDR3 spans 13 amino acids. Trimming took 6 bases from V and 0 from J, leaving 8 bases between them. The V gene's germline CDR1 is SEHNR and CDR2 FQNEAQ (reference sequence). The CDR3 sequence: CASRQTPNYGYTF. The CDR3 nucleotides read TGTGCCAGCAGACAAACACCTAACTATGGCTACACCTTC.

This clonotype was recorded at least ten times. The chain uses TRBV28 and TRBJ1-5; D is ambiguous. With 7 bases removed from V and 4 bases from J, the gap between germline ends came to 11 bases. From germline, CDR1 is MDHEN and CDR2 SYDVKM. The CDR3 sequence is 13 residues long. The CDR3 is CASIAGLNQPQHF. The CDR3 DNA reads as TGTGCCAGCATTGCAGGCCTAAATCAGCCCCAGCATTTT. Full variable domain (remainder filled in from reference TRBV28 and TRBJ1-5): DVKVTQSSRYLVKRTGEKVFLECVQDMDHENMFWYRQDPGLGLRLIYFSYDVKMKEKGDIPEGYSVSREKKERFSLILESASTNQTSMYLCASIAGLNQPQHFGDGTRLSIL.

The gene calls are TRBV11-2 and TRBJ2-7; D unclear. There are 13 residues in the CDR3. V dropped 3 bases and J dropped 0 bases, with 6 bases sitting between them. Looked up from germline, CDR1 is SGHAT and CDR2 is FQNNGV. DNA for the CDR3: TGTGCCAGCAGCTTGACGGACTCCTACGAGCAGTACTTC. Its translation is CASSLTDSYEQYF.

The chain is built from TRBV14 and TRBJ2-5; no clear D gene. This CDR3 region has 15 residues. Trimming removed 1 base from V and 2 bases from J, with 11 bases in between. The germline gives CDR1 SGHDN, CDR2 FVKESK. The CDR3 spells CASSQALGRQETQYF. CDR3 coding DNA: TGTGCCAGCAGCCAAGCGCTGGGTAGGCAAGAGACCCAGTACTTC.

The gene calls are TRBV6-5 and TRBJ2-7; a weak D match, TRBD2 (5 bases). Germline CDR1 is MNHEY and CDR2 is SVGAGI. Trimming cost V 0 bases and J 7 bases, with 13 bases left between them. The CDR3 extends over 14 amino acids. CDR3 region: CASSYSKGVGEQYF. For the CDR3, the DNA is TGTGCCAGCAGTTACTCGAAGGGAGTAGGGGAGCAGTACTTC.

The chain's CDR3 is CASSQDYGLAGVLDYEQYF. The DNA of the CDR3 is TGTGCCAGCAGCCAAGATTATGGGCTAGCGGGGGTCTTGGACTACGAGCAGTACTTC. The gene calls are TRBV3-1 and TRBJ2-7; 10 nucleotides align to TRBD2. The CDR3 runs to 19 residues. Trimming at V came to 0 bases and at J to 3 bases, leaving 14 bases not matched to a gene. Germline lookup yields CDR1 LGHDT and CDR2 YNNKEL (reference sequence).

The sample holds many counts of this clonotype. The chain employs TRBV10-3 and TRBJ2-2, with 9 bases lining up with TRBD2. In germline, CDR1 is ENHRY, CDR2 SYGVKD. The CDR3 spans 14 residues. Germline trimming cut 2 bases from V and 5 bases from J; bases unmatched to any gene: 0. Here the CDR3 DNA reads TGTGCCATCAGTGAGACTAGCGGGACCGGGGAGCTGTTTTTT. Residues: CAISETSGTGELFF.

This clonotype was counted between two and nine times. The V and J genes are TRBV7-2 and TRBJ1-2; 7 bases match TRBD1. The CDR3 runs to 15 residues. Germline trimming cut 1 base from V and 4 bases from J; bases unmatched to any gene: 6. Germline values: CDR1 SGHTA, CDR2 FQGNSA. CDR3 protein: CASSLERDRLYGYTF. DNA for the CDR3: TGTGCCAGCAGCTTAGAAAGGGACAGACTCTATGGCTACACCTTC.

The chain joins TRBV29-1 to TRBJ2-7; perhaps TRBD2 as D (6 bases). Looked up from germline, CDR1 is SQVTM and CDR2 is ANQGSEA. Trimming cost V 2 bases and J 3 bases, with 8 bases left between them. The CDR3 covers 12 residues. CDR3 region: CSVERGSYEQYF. The CDR3 bases are TGCAGCGTTGAACGGGGGAGCTACGAGCAGTACTTC.

This clonotype was seen ten or more times. The chain carries TRBV20-1 and TRBJ2-7; TRBD1 aligns across 7 bases. The CDR3 totals 15 residues. The ends lost 5 bases at V and 0 bases at J; junction bases unmatched: 10. Per the germline V gene, CDR1 is DFQATT and CDR2 is SNEGSKA (reference sequence). The chain's CDR3 is CSAFIPGQNSYEQYF. CDR3 DNA sequence: TGCAGTGCTTTTATTCCGGGACAGAACTCCTACGAGCAGTACTTC.

V and J are TRBV20-1 and TRBJ1-2, with 8 bases lining up with TRBD1. V lost 0 bases and J lost 5; bases outside the gene matches: 5. CDR1 DFQATT and CDR2 SNEGSKA come from the germline V gene (reference sequence). There are 14 residues in the CDR3. The chain's CDR3 is CSARDGTGGYGYTF. The CDR3 nucleotides read TGCAGTGCTAGAGATGGGACAGGAGGTTATGGCTACACCTTC.

This clonotype was seen at least ten times. The chain joins TRBV7-2 to TRBJ2-1; D gene unclear. CDR3 length: 11 residues. V lost 3 bases and J lost 14, with 11 bases in between. Germline CDR1 reads SGHTA; CDR2 reads FQGNSA. The CDR3 nucleotides are TGTGCCAGCAGCTTTAGAGGCAATAAGTTCTTC. The encoded protein is CASSFRGNKFF.

This clonotype was detected ten times or more. The chain has TRBV20-1 and TRBJ2-7; D unresolved. Trimming stripped 5 bases from V and 0 bases from J, with 8 bases between. CDR1 is DFQATT and CDR2 is SNEGSKA in the germline V gene (reference sequence). CDR3 length: 12 residues. The CDR3 protein is CSAHRTSYEQYF. CDR3 coding DNA: TGCAGTGCTCACCGGACCTCCTACGAGCAGTACTTC.

The chain couples TRBV5-1 to TRBJ1-4; 10 bases line up with TRBD1. CDR1 is SGHRS, CDR2 YFSETQ, per germline. V dropped 4 bases and J dropped 0; count of bases not matched to a gene: 15. The CDR3 runs 20 residues. CDR3 sequence: CASSLTGDRGKVATNEKLFF. Written as DNA, the CDR3 is TGCGCCAGCAGCCTTACCGGGGACAGGGGAAAGGTTGCAACTAATGAAAAACTGTTTTTT.

The sample holds a few counts of this clonotype. The chain uses TRBV19 and TRBJ2-3; D might be TRBD1 or TRBD2, each matching 5 bases. Trimming removed 7 bases from V and 4 bases from J, with 12 bases in between. Germline V CDR1 and CDR2: LNHDA, SQIVND (reference sequence). The CDR3 has 13 amino acids. For the CDR3, the DNA is TGTGCCAGTATGAGGGGTAGTGCAGATACGCAGTATTTT. This codes for CASMRGSADTQYF.

There are many counts of this clonotype. The chain has TRBV28 and TRBJ1-5; the D is unclear. Germline CDR1 reads MDHEN; CDR2 reads SYDVKM. The length of the CDR3 is 13 residues. Between the trimmed V and J ends, which lost 10 bases and 3 bases, there was a span of 13 bases. CDR3 DNA: TGTGCCACCTTTTTGGGGTTCAATCAGCCCCAGCATTTT. It codes for CATFLGFNQPQHF.

This clonotype was seen at least ten times. In DNA form, the CDR3 reads TGTGCCAGCAGCTTAGGGGCTAGTAATGAGTATGAGCAGTTCTTC. This encodes CASSLGASNEYEQFF. The J gene is TRBJ2-1, the V gene TRBV11-2; no definite D call. The CDR3 is made up of 15 amino acids. V lost 1 base to trimming and J lost 8 bases, with 15 bases between them. Per the germline V gene, CDR1 is SGHAT and CDR2 is FQNNGV.

This clonotype was detected ten times or more. The J gene is TRBJ2-7, the V gene TRBV6-5; perhaps TRBD2 as D (7 bases). Trimming pared 1 base from V and 2 bases from J, leaving 9 bases between. The length of the CDR3 is 14 residues. Germline CDR1 and CDR2: MNHEY and SVGAGI. The CDR3 sequence is CASSYYGGPYEQYF. CDR3 nucleotide sequence: TGTGCCAGCAGTTACTACGGGGGGCCCTACGAGCAGTACTTC.

This clonotype was picked up a small number of times. The CDR3 DNA is TGTGCCAGCAGCTTCGTAACGACAGATACGCAGTATTTT. Translating gives CASSFVTTDTQYF. This chain links TRBV7-9 with TRBJ2-3; D gene ambiguous. Germline V gene sequence: CDR1 SEHNR, CDR2 FQNEAQ (reference sequence). This CDR3 spans 13 amino acids. V lost 3 bases and J lost 3, with 7 bases in between. The full variable domain, in which reference TRBV7-9 and TRBJ2-3 provide the parts outside the CDR3, is DTGVSQNPRHKITKRGQNVTFRCDPISEHNRLYWYRQTLGQGPEFLTYFQNEAQLEKSRLLSDRFSAERPKGSFSTLEIQRTEQGDSAMYLCASSFVTTDTQYFGPGTRLTVL.

As DNA, the CDR3 is TGTGCCAGCAGCTTAGCGGACAGGGGCAATCAGCCCCAGCATTTT. This gives the protein CASSLADRGNQPQHF. The chain couples TRBV7-2 to TRBJ1-5; 8 nucleotides line up with TRBD1. Trimming at V came to 0 bases and at J to 2 bases, leaving 0 bases not matched to a gene. This CDR3 spans 15 amino acids. Germline V gene sequence: CDR1 SGHTA, CDR2 FQGNSA.

This clonotype appeared a few times. V is TRBV7-9 and J is TRBJ2-3; D gene unclear. The CDR3 consists of 13 residues. Trimming took 3 bases from V and 5 from J, leaving 9 bases between them. The germline gives CDR1 SEHNR, CDR2 FQNEAQ (reference sequence). This chain's CDR3 is CASSFSWEDTQYF. The DNA for the CDR3 is TGTGCCAGCAGCTTTAGTTGGGAAGATACGCAGTATTTT.

The chain joins TRBV28 to TRBJ1-5, with D maybe TRBD1 (5 bases). Germline V gene sequence: CDR1 MDHEN, CDR2 SYDVKM. The V end was cut by 5 bases, the J end by 1 base, with 15 bases between. The CDR3 consists of 16 residues. In nucleotides, the CDR3 is TGTGCCAGCAGTCCTCGGAGGGCAGGGAGCAATCAGCCCCAGCATTTT. Protein product: CASSPRRAGSNQPQHF.

This clonotype appeared many times. The rearrangement uses TRBV10-3 and TRBJ2-7, with D unresolved. The length of the CDR3 is 14 residues. V lost 0 bases to trimming and J lost 2 bases, with 8 bases between them. Germline V gives CDR1 ENHRY, CDR2 SYGVKD. CDR3 DNA: TGTGCCATCAGTGAGTCGGGGTTTACCTACGAGCAGTACTTC. This codes for CAISESGFTYEQYF.

This clonotype has a count of ten or more. The genes are TRBV2 and TRBJ2-1, with 9 bases lining up with TRBD1. J lost 5 bases, V lost 5 bases, and 7 bases had no gene match. The CDR3 has 15 amino acids. Germline assignment: CDR1 SNHLY and CDR2 FYNNEI. CDR3 sequence reads: CASSYRDRDHNEQFF. The CDR3 coding sequence is TGTGCCAGCAGTTACCGGGACAGGGACCACAATGAGCAGTTCTTC.